This TCR beta chain was sequenced for a study of T cell responses to AZD1222 COVID-19 vaccine. Overall study findings and caveats: It should be noted that donors were predominantly white British and more often female, and clonal diversity was possibly underestimated. Dominant CD4 TCR responses targeted spike regions 160-218 and 743-854.

Assay: immunoSEQ multiplex PCR; the TCRdb copy retains only in-frame clones and omits some. The sample yields 130,000 to 150,000 clones, around 86% seen once. A note on this clone: Antigen: not known.

CDR3 size: 16 residues. With 4 bases clipped from V and 4 bases from J, the junction kept 10 bases outside the gene matches. The germline gives CDR1 SGHAT, CDR2 FQDESV (reference sequence). This receptor was taken from an adult in good health. The J gene is TRBJ2-5, the V gene TRBV11-1; 9 bases match TRBD2. The sample consisted of peripheral blood, taken on day 0 of MenACWY control vaccination. The CDR3 protein is CASSSRGTSWRETQYF. The CDR3 DNA is TGTGCCAGCAGCTCCCGCGGGACTAGCTGGCGAGAGACCCAGTACTTC.